The subject of this entry is one T cell receptor beta chain. The clone's antigen remains unknown. No much larger clone is present one base from it, and per-base qualities are unavailable. The data belong to a study of blood T cell repertoires in COVID-19 (TCRdb year 2020). About the investigation overall: The collaborator samples originated in the United States, Italy and Spain and spanned the acute and convalescent phases of COVID-19. The prospective study material was composed of cDNA or gDNA derived from T cells, B-cell-depleted T cells, or PBMCs. The dataset comprised deeply sampled blood TCRbeta repertoires from subjects exposed to, actively infected with, or recovered from COVID-19. A de-identified subject ID, COVID-19 status, age in years and sex were almost always included in the sample metadata. The samples were drawn from the first 160 participants of the ongoing ImmuneRACE study and from over 950 subjects provided by 6 global collaborators. The repertoires were released in a freely available public database meant as a resource for research on the immune response to SARS-CoV-2. HLA class I and class II types, where available, came from metadata supplied by the sample provider rather than from assay-based typing. General conclusions and limits of the study: The amount of clinical and demographic metadata varied by source and participant and was provided uncurated.

Whole blood was collected in K2EDTA tubes by collaborating institutions according to the institutions' own protocols. For TCRbeta analysis, collaborator samples were shipped as frozen whole blood, as isolated PBMCs, or as DNA extracted from either sample type. The immunoSEQ Assay, a bias-controlled multiplex PCR, was used to amplify TCRbeta CDR3 regions from genomic DNA. The authors' analysis ran thus. The number of nucleated cells in each sample was estimated by amplification of reference gene primers within the assay. Sequence reads were collapsed and filtered to measure the absolute abundance of every unique TCRbeta CDR3 rearrangement. For each sample, productive Simpson clonality was calculated as the square root of Simpson's diversity index over productive rearrangements. As stored in TCRdb, this immuneACCESS dataset retains in-frame rearrangements with V and J assigned. A fraction of the clones does not appear; measured against another copy, unresolved V genes explain less than half of the discrepancy, and the remainder lacks a known reason. V, J and clone size derive from that table, while D and trimming were established from the DNA sequence. For this sample there are about 80,000 clones; 65% to 85% appear just once. Of the sample, less than 6% falls within the top ten clones.

The clonotype comes from a man in his sixties with active or convalescent COVID-19. Sequencing input: peripheral blood.

CDR3 protein: CASSPNTGGRVYGYTF. The bases are TGTGCCAGTAGTCCGAACACAGGGGGCCGGGTCTATGGCTACACCTTC. This sequence uses TRBV19 and TRBJ1-2; 9 of the junction bases match TRBD1. The germline V gene (reference sequence) supplies CDR1 LNHDA and CDR2 SQIVND. Here V drops 5 bases and J drops 4 bases, and the junction holds 11 bases not matched to any gene. Including the terminal cysteine and phenylalanine, the CDR3 comprises 16 residues. CDR3 DNA is the only sequence kept; it has 48 bases, read in frame from the first base.